The 10 T cell receptor beta chains below all came from one sample that was sequenced in a study of T cells after yellow fever vaccination. TCRdb re-called the 5' RACE reads with MiXCR, one entry per CDR3 protein. The sample shows 400,000 to 450,000 distinct CDR3 sequences, roughly 20% of them seen only once. The sequenced sample was PBMCs, obtained before the yellow fever booster vaccination. These receptors were obtained from a man between 18 and 35 years old who received the YFV17D yellow fever vaccine.

V gene TRBV3-1 combines with J gene TRBJ1-2; D unresolved. The CDR3 is made up of 15 amino acids. Germline V lookup: CDR1 LGHDT, CDR2 YNNKEL (reference sequence). Trimming left V 1 base short and J 3 bases short, with 12 bases between. CDR3 sequence: CASSQGDGYHYGYTF. CDR3 coding DNA: TGTGCCAGCAGCCAAGGAGATGGATATCACTATGGCTACACCTTC.

This clonotype was observed many times. This rearrangement joins TRBV4-1 to TRBJ2-1; 9 nucleotides agree with TRBD1. The CDR3 is 14 amino acids. After removal of 1 base from V and 7 bases from J, the junction contained 2 bases not matched to a gene. CDR1 MGHRA and CDR2 YSYEKL come from the germline V gene. The CDR3 is CASSQGDRVNEQFF. CDR3 nucleotides: TGCGCCAGCAGCCAAGGGGACAGGGTGAATGAGCAGTTCTTC.

V and J are TRBV5-1 and TRBJ1-1, with 11 bases identical to TRBD1. Germline V gene data show CDR1 as SGHRS and CDR2 as YFSETQ. This CDR3 spans 17 amino acids. With V trimmed by 4 bases and J by 1 base, 9 bases remained unmatched. The CDR3 DNA is TGCGCCAGCAGCACGAGTCCCGGGACAGGGGGGAACACTGAAGCTTTCTTT. Amino acid sequence: CASSTSPGTGGNTEAFF.

The sample holds many counts of this clonotype. The chain joins TRBV28 to TRBJ2-5; a possible D gene is TRBD1 (5 bases). CDR3 size: 13 residues. Germline assignment: CDR1 MDHEN and CDR2 SYDVKM. Trimming pared 6 bases from V and 1 base from J, leaving 9 bases between. The CDR3 spells CASRPQGQETQYF. CDR3 bases: TGTGCCAGCAGGCCCCAGGGCCAAGAGACCCAGTACTTC.

This clonotype has only a few counts. CDR3 region: CASSHLGTATDTQYF. Written as DNA, the CDR3 is TGTGCCAGCAGTCACCTAGGGACAGCCACAGATACGCAGTATTTT. The chain combines TRBV12-3 or TRBV12-4 with TRBJ2-3, with 7 bases aligning to TRBD1. V trimming: 5 bases; J trimming: 2 bases; junction bases outside the gene matches: 7. CDR3 length: 15 residues.

This clonotype was seen only a few times. This chain joins TRBV7-3 and TRBJ1-2; a possible D gene is TRBD1 (5 bases). V was cut by 1 base and J by 4 bases, with 13 bases left in between. The CDR3 sequence is 15 residues long. CDR1 and CDR2 (germline): SGHTA, FQGTGA. In DNA form, the CDR3 reads TGTGCCAGCAGCTTAAATCAAGCCGGGGCCTATGGCTACACCTTC. Translation gives CASSLNQAGAYGYTF.

V and J are TRBV4-1 and TRBJ1-6; the D gene is possibly TRBD1 (6 bases). V lost 4 bases, J lost 5 bases, and 12 bases lay in between. Germline lookup yields CDR1 MGHRA and CDR2 YSYEKL. This CDR3 is 15 amino acids long. This CDR3 is CASSRDNSHNSPLHF. The CDR3 DNA sequence: TGCGCCAGCAGCCGGGACAACAGCCATAATTCACCCCTCCACTTT.

This sequence joins TRBV20-1 and TRBJ2-1; D is perhaps TRBD2 (6 bases). Trimming removed 2 bases from V and 3 bases from J, with 14 bases in between. Per the germline V gene, CDR1 is DFQATT and CDR2 is SNEGSKA (reference sequence). This CDR3 has 15 residues. The CDR3 here is CSARPTEGIYNEQFF. The CDR3 nucleotides are TGCAGTGCTAGACCGACGGAGGGGATCTACAATGAGCAGTTCTTC.

The V call is TRBV12-3 or TRBV12-4, the J call TRBJ1-3; D not resolved. V lost 5 bases, J lost 3 bases, and 11 bases lay in between. This CDR3 has 14 amino acids. CDR3 residues: CASSPYTDGNTIYF. CDR3 bases: TGTGCCAGCAGTCCTTACACCGATGGAAACACCATATATTTT.

The chain is built from TRBV6-4 and TRBJ2-1, with D uncertain. V lost 8 bases to trimming and J lost 9 bases, with 8 bases between them. Germline loops: CDR1 MRHNA, CDR2 SNTAGT. The CDR3 is 10 amino acids. CDR3 region: CASVEFEQFF. CDR3 sequence (DNA): TGTGCCAGCGTGGAATTTGAGCAGTTCTTC.